The 27 T cell receptor beta chains below were found in one sample sequenced in a study of T cells after yellow fever vaccination. TCRdb re-called the 5' RACE reads through MiXCR, storing one row per CDR3 protein. The sample yields 250,000 to 400,000 distinct CDR3 sequences, about 4% seen once. The sequencing used PBMCs, collected 5 days after the yellow fever booster vaccination. The receptors shown here come from a man younger than 35 who received the YFV17D yellow fever vaccine.

This clonotype has at least ten counts. The chain recombines TRBV7-2 with TRBJ2-7; D gene unclear. The CDR3 runs to 15 residues. V lost 1 base and J lost 3, with 13 bases in between. Germline V gene data show CDR1 as SGHTA and CDR2 as FQGNSA. CDR3 nucleotide sequence: TGTGCCAGCAGCTTAGTGGGAACGGACGGCTACGAGCAGTACTTC. Encoded protein: CASSLVGTDGYEQYF.

This clonotype has at least ten counts. This rearrangement joins TRBV7-9 to TRBJ1-5, with TRBD1 as a possible D gene (5 bases). Germline V CDR1 and CDR2: SEHNR, FQNEAQ (reference sequence). The V end was cut by 1 base, the J end by 4 bases, with 11 bases between. There are 15 residues in the CDR3. CDR3 coding DNA: TGTGCCAGCAGCTTAGGCGGGGGGGATAATCAGCCCCAGCATTTT. It specifies CASSLGGGDNQPQHF.

This chain uses TRBV5-1 with TRBJ2-5; D not certain. In germline, CDR1 is SGHRS, CDR2 YFSETQ. This CDR3 has 13 residues. V dropped 5 bases and J dropped 5 bases, with 13 bases sitting between them. The CDR3 spells CASRIVSRETQYF. The CDR3 nucleotides read TGCGCCAGCAGAATCGTCAGCAGGGAGACCCAGTACTTC.

The chain combines TRBV6-6 with TRBJ1-6; 7 bases map to TRBD1. CDR3 length: 18 amino acids. Germline V gene lookup returns CDR1 MNHNY and CDR2 SVGAGI (reference sequence). Unmatched junction bases numbered 13, after V lost 8 bases and J lost 0 bases. The DNA for the CDR3 is TGTGCCAGCGGAACTCGACAGGGCCAGAGCTCCTATAATTCACCCCTCCACTTT. This codes for CASGTRQGQSSYNSPLHF.

V and J are TRBV9 and TRBJ2-2, with 7 bases matching TRBD1. Germline V gene lookup returns CDR1 SGDLS and CDR2 YYNGEE. The CDR3 extends over 14 amino acids. J lost 5 bases, V lost 3 bases, and 4 bases had no gene match. The CDR3 is CASSADRDTGELFF. Here the CDR3 DNA reads TGTGCCAGCAGCGCAGACAGGGATACCGGGGAGCTGTTTTTT.

The chain combines TRBV27 with TRBJ1-1, with TRBD1 matching 8 bases. Germline V gene lookup returns CDR1 MNHEY and CDR2 SMNVEV (reference sequence). CDR3 length equals 17 residues. With 6 bases clipped from V and 5 bases from J, the junction kept 17 bases outside the gene matches. The CDR3 loop reads CASSLLQGAGSKTEAFF. CDR3 in DNA: TGTGCCAGCAGCCTCCTCCAGGGGGCGGGAAGTAAGACTGAAGCTTTCTTT.

This rearrangement joins TRBV7-8 to TRBJ1-1, with unresolved D. Germline V gene data show CDR1 as SGHVS and CDR2 as FQNEAQ. This CDR3 contains 13 residues. Trimming cost V 1 base and J 6 bases, with 9 bases left between them. This CDR3 is CASSLGNRAEAFF. The CDR3 nucleotides are TGTGCCAGCAGCTTAGGCAATCGGGCTGAAGCTTTCTTT.

This clonotype turned up a few times. The gene calls are TRBV4-1 and TRBJ1-1; D is uncertain. V lost 7 bases, J lost 1 base, and 4 bases lay in between. In germline, CDR1 is MGHRA, CDR2 YSYEKL. This CDR3 has 11 residues. CDR3 coding DNA: TGCGCCAGCACTCGGAACACTGAAGCTTTCTTT. Protein sequence: CASTRNTEAFF.

This clonotype was counted a few times. The V and J genes are TRBV11-1 and TRBJ2-3; 9 nucleotides line up with TRBD2. The CDR3 extends over 18 amino acids. After removal of 0 bases from V and 5 bases from J, the junction contained 12 bases not matched to a gene. Germline V CDR1 and CDR2: SGHAT, FQDESV (reference sequence). As DNA, the CDR3 is TGTGCCAGCAGCTTAGCGTGGGGGTCTAGCGGGGCGGAAGATACGCAGTATTTT. As protein: CASSLAWGSSGAEDTQYF.

CDR3 region: CASSRGQGPYNEQFF. The DNA of the CDR3 is TGTGCCAGCAGCAGGGGGCAGGGACCCTACAATGAGCAGTTCTTC. The genes are TRBV14 and TRBJ2-1, with 7 bases lining up with TRBD1. This CDR3 region has 15 residues. Germline CDR1 reads SGHDN; CDR2 reads FVKESK. V trimming: 5 bases; J trimming: 2 bases; junction bases outside the gene matches: 6.

The genes are TRBV5-1 and TRBJ1-3; unclear D gene. In germline, CDR1 is SGHRS, CDR2 YFSETQ. The CDR3 is 14 amino acids. The V end lost 0 bases, the J end lost 4 bases, and 8 bases lay between the germline ends. CDR3 in amino acids: CASSLDSGGNTIYF. The CDR3, as DNA: TGCGCCAGCAGCTTGGACAGTGGGGGAAACACCATATATTTT.

The DNA for the CDR3 is TGTGCCAGCAGCAAGGACAGGGACCCTTACCCCACCGGGGAGCTGTTTTTT. It translates to CASSKDRDPYPTGELFF. The rearrangement joins TRBV11-2 to TRBJ2-2; the match to TRBD1 covers 8 bases. J lost 4 bases, V lost 5 bases, and 12 bases had no gene match. CDR1 is SGHAT, CDR2 FQNNGV, per germline. This CDR3 is 17 amino acids long. The full variable domain, with the rest looked up from reference TRBV11-2 and TRBJ2-2, is EAGVAQSPRYKIIEKRQSVAFWCNPISGHATLYWYQQILGQGPKLLIQFQNNGVVDDSQLPKDRFSAERLKGVDSTLKIQPAKLEDSAVYLCASSKDRDPYPTGELFFGEGSRLTVL.

The chain couples TRBV7-2 to TRBJ2-2; no reliable D call. Germline loops: CDR1 SGHTA, CDR2 FQGNSA. V was trimmed by 1 base and J by 1 base, leaving 10 bases between them. CDR3 length: 16 residues. The CDR3 spells CASSLGASQNTGELFF. CDR3 DNA: TGTGCCAGCAGCTTAGGGGCGTCACAGAACACCGGGGAGCTGTTTTTT.

This clonotype was picked up many times. This sequence joins TRBV6-2 or TRBV6-3 and TRBJ2-2; tentatively, D is TRBD2 (6 bases). Germline CDR1 reads MNHEY; CDR2 reads SVGEGT. V lost 6 bases and J lost 2, with 16 bases in between. The CDR3 sequence is 16 residues long. For the CDR3, the DNA is TGTGCCAGCAGAACTAACCAGGGAGGAAACACCGGGGAGCTGTTTTTT. Protein sequence: CASRTNQGGNTGELFF.

The gene calls are TRBV4-3 and TRBJ2-1; 16 bases are shared with TRBD2. The CDR3 length is 17 residues. V shed 3 bases and J 8 bases; nucleotides not matched to a gene: 7. The V gene's germline CDR1 is LGHNA and CDR2 YSLEER. The CDR3 sequence: CASSHGTSGGGMDEQFF. Here the CDR3 DNA reads TGCGCCAGCAGCCACGGGACTAGCGGGGGGGGGATGGATGAGCAGTTCTTC.

This chain uses TRBV5-1 with TRBJ2-5, with 7 bases fitting TRBD1. CDR1 SGHRS and CDR2 YFSETQ come from the germline V gene. The CDR3 runs to 13 residues. V lost 4 bases, J lost 5 bases, and 5 bases stayed unmatched. The CDR3 region is CASSKGAGETQYF. The CDR3 nucleotides are TGCGCCAGCAGCAAGGGGGCAGGGGAGACCCAGTACTTC.

This clonotype was seen only a few times. The CDR3 nucleotides are TGTGCCAGCAGTTTAGCGAGATCGGGGGGCACGTTCTTC. Residues: CASSLARSGGTFF. This chain uses TRBV12-3 or TRBV12-4 with TRBJ2-1; D is possibly TRBD2 (7 bases). The CDR3 loop spans 13 amino acids. V lost 0 bases, J lost 15 bases, and 15 bases lay in between.

This sequence joins TRBV10-3 and TRBJ1-2; D might be TRBD1 (5 bases). Deletions cut 2 bases from V and 4 bases from J, with 17 bases between. In germline, CDR1 is ENHRY, CDR2 SYGVKD. The CDR3 loop spans 16 amino acids. The DNA of the CDR3 is TGTGCCATCAGTGAGCCTCAGGTGGAGGGGCCCTATGGCTACACCTTC. As protein: CAISEPQVEGPYGYTF.

This chain links TRBV5-1 with TRBJ2-1, with D possibly called TRBD1 or TRBD2 (5 bases each). The CDR3 is 14 residues long. V shed 4 bases and J shed 7 bases, with 15 bases lying between them. The germline gives CDR1 SGHRS, CDR2 YFSETQ. CDR3 in DNA: TGCGCCAGCAGCCCGACGGGGACGGGGAATGAGCAGTTCTTC. Its protein is CASSPTGTGNEQFF.

This clonotype was seen a few times. The gene calls are TRBV7-2 and TRBJ2-1; a weak D match, TRBD2 (6 bases). V lost 8 bases, J lost 0 bases, and 14 bases lay in between. This CDR3 contains 15 residues. Per the germline V gene, CDR1 is SGHTA and CDR2 is FQGNSA. The CDR3 here is CASAGGSSSYNEQFF. The CDR3 DNA reads as TGTGCCAGCGCTGGGGGGTCTAGCTCCTACAATGAGCAGTTCTTC.

This clonotype was detected many times. This chain joins TRBV4-1 and TRBJ1-2; D gene uncertain. The germline V gene encodes CDR1 MGHRA and CDR2 YSYEKL. This CDR3 is built from 15 residues. Trimming took off 1 base at V and 3 bases at J, with 12 bases between the two ends. CDR3 protein: CASSQVLGLDYGYTF. The DNA of the CDR3 is TGCGCCAGCAGCCAAGTCCTGGGCTTAGACTATGGCTACACCTTC.

The table lists this clonotype with many counts. The chain couples TRBV6-4 to TRBJ2-2, with a possible D match to TRBD2 (6 bases). V shed 0 bases and J shed 5 bases, with 16 bases lying between them. The CDR3 totals 17 residues. Per the germline V gene, CDR1 is MRHNA and CDR2 is SNTAGT. CDR3 DNA sequence: TGTGCCAGCAGTGACTCGATTCCAGGGACTGGGACCGGGGAGCTGTTTTTT. Translation: CASSDSIPGTGTGELFF.

A few counts support this clonotype. The rearrangement joins TRBV24-1 to TRBJ2-7; no definite D call. V lost 5 bases and J lost 3, with 13 bases in between. Germline V gene lookup returns CDR1 KGHDR and CDR2 SFDVKD. The CDR3 extends over 14 amino acids. CDR3 coding DNA: TGTGCCACCAGTGGCTGGACGGCTGTCTACGAGCAGTACTTC. This translates into CATSGWTAVYEQYF.

This clonotype was observed at least ten times. Here the CDR3 reads CATSRAGSYEQYV. CDR3 nucleotide sequence: TGTGCCACCAGCAGGGCGGGATCCTACGAGCAGTACGTC. J is TRBJ2-7 and V is TRBV15; D perhaps matches TRBD2 (6 bases). The CDR3 extends over 13 amino acids. The V end was cut by 3 bases, the J end by 1 base, with 7 bases between. The V gene's germline CDR1 is LNHNV and CDR2 YYDKDF (reference sequence).

This clonotype came up many times. V usage is TRBV15 and J usage is TRBJ2-4; 10 nucleotides agree with TRBD1. The CDR3 consists of 14 residues. Germline CDR1 LNHNV, CDR2 YYDKDF (reference sequence). J gave up 8 bases and V 2 bases, and 3 bases lay outside the gene matches. CDR3 DNA sequence: TGTGCCACCAGCAGACGGGACAGGGGAGACATTCAGTACTTC. Protein sequence: CATSRRDRGDIQYF.

The genes are TRBV19 and TRBJ1-1; D is possibly TRBD1 (5 bases). The CDR3 runs to 14 residues. Germline CDR1 and CDR2: LNHDA and SQIVND (reference sequence). Trimming removed 5 bases at V and 0 bases at J, with 10 bases between. Written as DNA, the CDR3 is TGTGCCAGTAGTGGGGCCAGAATGAACACTGAAGCTTTCTTT. As protein: CASSGARMNTEAFF.

This clonotype has ten or more counts. The chain uses TRBV18 and TRBJ1-4; tentative D call: TRBD1 (6 bases). The CDR3 is made up of 17 amino acids. CDR1 KGHSH and CDR2 LQKENI come from the germline V gene. Between the trimmed V and J ends, which lost 6 bases and 2 bases, there was a span of 19 bases. The CDR3 sequence: CASSRIGGASTNEKLFF. The CDR3 region has the DNA TGTGCCAGCTCGCGAATCGGGGGCGCGAGCACTAATGAAAAACTGTTTTTT. The whole variable domain, remainder taken from reference TRBV18 and TRBJ1-4, is NAGVMQNPRHLVRRRGQEARLRCSPMKGHSHVYWYRQLPEEGLKFMVYLQKENIIDESGMPKERFSAEFPKEGPSILRIQQVVRGDSAAYFCASSRIGGASTNEKLFFGSGTQLSVL.